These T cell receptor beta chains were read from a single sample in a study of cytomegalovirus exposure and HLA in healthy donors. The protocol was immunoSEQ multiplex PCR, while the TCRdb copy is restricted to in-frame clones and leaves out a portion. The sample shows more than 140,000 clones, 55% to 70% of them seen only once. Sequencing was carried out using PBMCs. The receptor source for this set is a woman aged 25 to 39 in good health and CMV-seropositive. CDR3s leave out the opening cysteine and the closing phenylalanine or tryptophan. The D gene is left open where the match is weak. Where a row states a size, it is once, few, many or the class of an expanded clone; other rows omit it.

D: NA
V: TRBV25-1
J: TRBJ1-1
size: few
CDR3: ASARTGKNTEAF

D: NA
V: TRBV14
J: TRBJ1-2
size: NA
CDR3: ASSRDTNYGYT

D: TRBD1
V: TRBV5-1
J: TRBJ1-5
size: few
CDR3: ASSLEGQTSQPQH

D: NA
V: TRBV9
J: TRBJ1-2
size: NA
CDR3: ASSVGNSRYT

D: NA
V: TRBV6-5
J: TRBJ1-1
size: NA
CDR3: ASNSYRGTEAF

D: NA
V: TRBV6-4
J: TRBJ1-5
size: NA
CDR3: ASSEGVAGEPGSNQPQH

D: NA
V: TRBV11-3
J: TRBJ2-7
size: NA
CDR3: ASSGRDGSYEQY

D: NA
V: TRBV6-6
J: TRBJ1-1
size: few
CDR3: ASTPAGYTEAF

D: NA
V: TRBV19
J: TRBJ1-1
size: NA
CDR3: ASSIYISNTEAF

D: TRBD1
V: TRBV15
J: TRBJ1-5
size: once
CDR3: ATSRKGQGIGQPQH

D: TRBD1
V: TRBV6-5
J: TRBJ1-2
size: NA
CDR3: ASSSPTGGVYGYT

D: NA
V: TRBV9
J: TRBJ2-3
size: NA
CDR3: ASSVEAGVSTDTQY

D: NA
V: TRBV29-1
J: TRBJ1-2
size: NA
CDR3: SALYKGGKGNGYT

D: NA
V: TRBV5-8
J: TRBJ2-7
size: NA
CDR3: ASSWGGGTESTSYEQY

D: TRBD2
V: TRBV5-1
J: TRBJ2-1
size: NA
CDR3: ASSLAGVNEQF

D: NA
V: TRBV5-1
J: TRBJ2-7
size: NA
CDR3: ASSYYDRAYEQY

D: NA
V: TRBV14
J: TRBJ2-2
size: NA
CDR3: ASGNWAQPGHINTGELF

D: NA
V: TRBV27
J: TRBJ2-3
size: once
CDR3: ASSLFAGVVGTDTQY

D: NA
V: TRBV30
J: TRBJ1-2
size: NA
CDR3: AWSVLAYGYT

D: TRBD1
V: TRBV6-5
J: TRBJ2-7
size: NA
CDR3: ASSYSDRGGSYEQY

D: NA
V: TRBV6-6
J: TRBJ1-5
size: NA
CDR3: ASSYTSRANQPQH

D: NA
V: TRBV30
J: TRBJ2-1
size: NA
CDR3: AWTSQGRFEQF

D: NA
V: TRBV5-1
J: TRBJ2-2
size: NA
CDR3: ASSFLGQGNTGELF

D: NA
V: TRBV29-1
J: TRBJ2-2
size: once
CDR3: SVVRGSNTGELF

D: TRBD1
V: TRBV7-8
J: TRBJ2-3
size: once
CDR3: ASREQGAWGDTQY

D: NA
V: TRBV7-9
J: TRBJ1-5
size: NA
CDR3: ASSLEGGGVPQH

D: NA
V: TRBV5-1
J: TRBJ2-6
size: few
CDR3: ASTGIGANVLT

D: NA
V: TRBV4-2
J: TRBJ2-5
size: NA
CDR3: ASSQEAGSPETQY

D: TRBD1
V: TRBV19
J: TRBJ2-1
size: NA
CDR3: ASSSTSRTGNNEQF

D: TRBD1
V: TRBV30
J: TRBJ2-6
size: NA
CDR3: AWMAGQGFSGANVLT

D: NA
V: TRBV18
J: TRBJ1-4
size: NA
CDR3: ASSPGQQYPNEKLF

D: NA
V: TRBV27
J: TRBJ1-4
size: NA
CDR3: ASSLRGRGNEKLF

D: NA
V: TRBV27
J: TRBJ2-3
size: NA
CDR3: ASSSPGSSGTDTQY